One sample yielded the 28 T cell receptor beta chains listed below, sequenced in a study of shared clonotypes between healthy human individuals. Clones were sequenced by immunoSEQ multiplex PCR, and TCRdb holds only the in-frame ones, with some missing. In the table there are around 1.6 million clones, around 98% of which are singletons. Sequencing used naive CD4+ T cells sorted from blood. Subset of the sample: CD45RA+ positively selected. Receptors were obtained from a man aged 30 to 39 in good health.

The V call is TRBV5-1, the J call TRBJ1-1; 7 bases agree with TRBD1. CDR3 length equals 17 residues. The germline V gene encodes CDR1 SGHRS and CDR2 YFSETQ. V trimming: 0 bases; J trimming: 5 bases; junction bases outside the gene matches: 13. CDR3 DNA: TGCGCCAGCAGCTTGGGAGGGGGCAGGCCTCGGAGGACTGAAGCTTTCTTT. It specifies CASSLGGGRPRRTEAFF.

The chain employs TRBV2 and TRBJ1-5, with 9 bases fitting TRBD1. The germline V gene encodes CDR1 SNHLY and CDR2 FYNNEI. This CDR3 has 15 residues. V lost 7 bases, J lost 6 bases, and 10 bases stayed unmatched. The CDR3 protein is CASTRSTGGIQPQHF. DNA for the CDR3: TGTGCCAGCACCAGATCGACAGGGGGTATTCAGCCCCAGCATTTT.

The chain carries TRBV7-9 and TRBJ2-3, with D unclear. The CDR3 extends over 15 amino acids. Trimming removed 6 bases from V and 2 bases from J, with 15 bases in between. Germline-derived CDR1 and CDR2 are SEHNR and FQNEAQ (reference sequence). The CDR3 loop is CASSSSPRLTDTQYF. In DNA form, the CDR3 reads TGTGCCAGCAGTTCGAGCCCTCGGCTCACAGATACGCAGTATTTT.

The chain employs TRBV10-3 and TRBJ1-1; D gene ambiguous. Germline CDR1 is ENHRY and CDR2 is SYGVKD. With 6 bases removed from V and 5 bases from J, the gap between germline ends came to 10 bases. The CDR3 covers 12 residues. The CDR3 DNA sequence: TGTGCCATCAGACAGACTGGAACTGAAGCTTTCTTT. Translating gives CAIRQTGTEAFF.

V usage is TRBV5-5 and J usage is TRBJ2-7, with D uncertain. The germline V gene encodes CDR1 SGHKS and CDR2 YYEKEE (reference sequence). This CDR3 spans 16 amino acids. V shed 2 bases and J shed 0 bases, with 15 bases lying between them. The chain's CDR3 is CASSLVVASGSYEQYF. Here the CDR3 DNA reads TGTGCCAGCAGCTTAGTTGTAGCCTCAGGCTCCTACGAGCAGTACTTC.

This clone has just one count. The chain links TRBV11-3 to TRBJ2-7; D ambiguous. Germline loops: CDR1 SGHNT, CDR2 YENEEA. The CDR3 covers 16 residues. V gave up 0 bases and J gave up 4 bases, with 16 bases separating them. CDR3 amino acids: CASSLDHFFFGYEQYF. Here the CDR3 DNA reads TGTGCCAGCAGCTTAGATCATTTTTTCTTCGGATACGAGCAGTACTTC.

The CDR3 DNA reads TGTGCCAGCAGCCAGTCTCGGGGACAGGGGCGAAATGAGCAGTTCTTC. Its translation is CASSQSRGQGRNEQFF. The rearrangement joins TRBV7-3 to TRBJ2-1; TRBD1 agrees at 10 bases. The CDR3 spans 16 residues. Germline CDR1 SGHTA, CDR2 FQGTGA. After removal of 5 bases from V and 7 bases from J, the junction contained 11 bases not matched to a gene.

The J gene is TRBJ1-1, the V gene TRBV5-6; the D gene is possibly TRBD1 (5 bases). The CDR3 is 15 amino acids. Looked up from germline, CDR1 is SGHDT and CDR2 is YYEEEE. The V end was cut by 0 bases, the J end by 4 bases, with 13 bases between. CDR3 in DNA: TGTGCCAGCAGCTTGGTTGACAAACAGGCCACTGAAGCTTTCTTT. This gives the protein CASSLVDKQATEAFF.

The chain recombines TRBV6-5 with TRBJ1-3; TRBD1 matches at 8 bases. J was trimmed by 2 bases and V by 6 bases; bases with no gene match: 9. Germline loops: CDR1 MNHEY, CDR2 SVGAGI. This CDR3 is built from 16 residues. DNA of the CDR3: TGTGCCAGCAGCTACGGGACAGGTCGGCCTGGAAACACCATATATTTT. Its protein is CASSYGTGRPGNTIYF.

The chain joins TRBV2 to TRBJ2-7; 7 positions agree with TRBD2. The CDR3 totals 12 residues. The germline gives CDR1 SNHLY, CDR2 FYNNEI. Unmatched junction bases numbered 3, after V lost 10 bases and J lost 0 bases. CDR3 sequence (DNA): TGTGCCACAAGGGACTACTCCTACGAGCAGTACTTC. As protein: CATRDYSYEQYF.

The chain has TRBV18 and TRBJ1-5, with 8 bases lining up with TRBD1. The germline CDR1 and CDR2 sequences are KGHSH and LQKENI. Trimming at V came to 3 bases and at J to 8 bases, leaving 3 bases not matched to a gene. This CDR3 region has 13 residues. CDR3 sequence reads: CASSPTGEKPQHF. The CDR3 DNA is TGTGCCAGCTCACCGACAGGGGAAAAGCCCCAGCATTTT.

The chain carries TRBV5-1 and TRBJ2-5, with TRBD2 matching over 10 bases. The J segment lost 0 bases and the V segment lost 4 bases, leaving 9 bases of the junction unmatched. The germline V gene has CDR1 SGHRS and CDR2 YFSETQ. There are 17 residues in the CDR3. This CDR3 is CASSSQPGLAHQETQYF. In DNA, the CDR3 is TGCGCCAGCAGCAGTCAACCGGGACTAGCGCACCAAGAGACCCAGTACTTC.

The chain recombines TRBV7-9 with TRBJ1-1; the match to TRBD1 covers 9 bases. CDR3 length equals 14 residues. Germline CDR1 is SEHNR and CDR2 is FQNEAQ (reference sequence). J lost 4 bases, V lost 7 bases, and 7 bases had no gene match. The CDR3 DNA reads TGTGCCAGCAATCAGGACAGGGGAGGCACTGAAGCTTTCTTT. This translates into CASNQDRGGTEAFF.

The V call is TRBV18, the J call TRBJ2-1, with TRBD1 matching 10 bases. This CDR3 is 17 amino acids long. Germline trimming cut 4 bases from V and 1 base from J; bases unmatched to any gene: 7. Per germline, CDR1 KGHSH and CDR2 LQKENI. The CDR3 nucleotides read TGTGCCAGCTCACAATACCGACAGGGGGCATCCTACAATGAGCAGTTCTTC. Amino acid sequence: CASSQYRQGASYNEQFF.

This chain connects TRBV27 to TRBJ2-7; no firm D call. V lost 7 bases to trimming and J lost 5 bases, with 15 bases between them. The CDR3 contains 13 residues. Per germline, CDR1 MNHEY and CDR2 SMNVEV (reference sequence). The CDR3 nucleotides read TGTGCCAGCAAGATCATCGGCACTAACGAGCAGTACTTC. Its protein is CASKIIGTNEQYF.

CDR3 in DNA: TGCGCCAGCAGCTTGCGGAGACTGACAGATACGCAGTATTTT. Protein sequence: CASSLRRLTDTQYF. The rearrangement uses TRBV5-1 and TRBJ2-3; D not resolved. The CDR3 runs to 14 residues. The V gene's germline CDR1 is SGHRS and CDR2 YFSETQ. Trimming pared 1 base from V and 3 bases from J, leaving 9 bases between. Filled out from reference TRBV5-1 and TRBJ2-3, the complete variable domain reads KAGVTQTPRYLIKTRGQQVTLSCSPISGHRSVSWYQQTPGQGLQFLFEYFSETQRNKGNFPGRFSGRQFSNSRSEMNVSTLELGDSALYLCASSLRRLTDTQYFGPGTRLTVL.

V and J are TRBV30 and TRBJ2-5, with TRBD2 matching 7 bases. The V gene's germline CDR1 is GTSNPN and CDR2 SVGIG (reference sequence). The CDR3 has 23 residues. Unmatched junction bases numbered 37, after V lost 5 bases and J lost 4 bases. The CDR3 nucleotides read TGTGCCTGGTTGGGGTCTGGGTCGCGGCAGACTAGCTACGGGAGAGTAAGGAGAGAGACCCAGTACTTC. The encoded protein is CAWLGSGSRQTSYGRVRRETQYF. The full variable domain, rest sourced from reference TRBV30 and TRBJ2-5, is SQTIHQWPATLVQPVGSPLSLECTVEGTSNPNLYWYRQAAGRGLQLLFYSVGIGQISSEVPQNLSASRPQDRQFILSSKKLLLSDSGFYLCAWLGSGSRQTSYGRVRRETQYFGPGTRLLVL.

This clone has only one observation. The V call is TRBV15, the J call TRBJ1-3; TRBD1 is a possible D gene (5 bases). The CDR3 length is 14 residues. Germline-derived CDR1 and CDR2 are LNHNV and YYDKDF (reference sequence). V lost 6 bases, J lost 0 bases, and 9 bases lay in between. The CDR3 sequence is CATSRGFSGNTIYF. CDR3 bases: TGTGCCACCAGTAGGGGATTCTCTGGAAACACCATATATTTT.

The rearrangement links TRBV7-9 to TRBJ2-1; 10 nucleotides match TRBD2. Unmatched junction bases numbered 7, after V lost 3 bases and J lost 8 bases. Per the germline V gene, CDR1 is SEHNR and CDR2 is FQNEAQ (reference sequence). The CDR3 has 15 residues. CDR3 residues: CASSLSSGSTDEQFF. CDR3 nucleotide sequence: TGTGCCAGCAGCTTGTCTAGCGGGAGTACCGATGAGCAGTTCTTC.

Worth noting for this clone: Other DNA sequences of this sample code for an identical CDR3. The CDR3 DNA sequence: TGTGCCAGCTCACCACCGTCAGAAACCCAGTACTTC. As protein: CASSPPSETQYF. The chain uses TRBV18 and TRBJ2-5; D is ambiguous. Trimming shortened V by 0 bases and J by 8 bases, and 7 bases separated the two germline ends. Germline lookup yields CDR1 KGHSH and CDR2 LQKENI. This CDR3 has 12 amino acids. The full variable domain, in which reference TRBV18 and TRBJ2-5 provide the parts outside the CDR3, is NAGVMQNPRHLVRRRGQEARLRCSPMKGHSHVYWYRQLPEEGLKFMVYLQKENIIDESGMPKERFSAEFPKEGPSILRIQQVVRGDSAAYFCASSPPSETQYFGPGTRLLVL.

The gene calls are TRBV27 and TRBJ1-5; D is uncertain. Germline values: CDR1 MNHEY, CDR2 SMNVEV (reference sequence). The CDR3 has 13 amino acids. Trimming took off 2 bases at V and 7 bases at J, with 9 bases between the two ends. CDR3 sequence (DNA): TGTGCCAGCAGTTTAACGATGGCCCAGCCCCAGCATTTT. This sequence encodes CASSLTMAQPQHF.

The J gene is TRBJ2-7, the V gene TRBV2, with D perhaps TRBD1 (6 bases). V lost 8 bases and J 0 bases, leaving 8 bases between the germline ends. The germline CDR1 and CDR2 sequences are SNHLY and FYNNEI. The CDR3 runs to 12 residues. The CDR3 nucleotides are TGTGCCAGCGGGACAAACTCCTACGAGCAGTACTTC. It is translated as CASGTNSYEQYF.

The V call is TRBV7-6, the J call TRBJ2-1, with TRBD2 identical over 12 bases. The ends lost 5 bases at V and 0 bases at J; junction bases unmatched: 5. The length of the CDR3 is 17 residues. Germline V gene lookup returns CDR1 SGHVS and CDR2 FNYEAQ. The CDR3 DNA reads as TGTGCCAGCAGCCCGACTAGCGGGAGCACCTCCTACAATGAGCAGTTCTTC. Translation gives CASSPTSGSTSYNEQFF.

The chain has TRBV7-9 and TRBJ1-4; a weak D match, TRBD1 (5 bases). V shed 1 base and J shed 3 bases, with 9 bases lying between them. CDR3 length: 15 amino acids. CDR1 is SEHNR, CDR2 FQNEAQ, per germline (reference sequence). The CDR3 region is CASSLGRGANEKLFF. The CDR3 coding sequence is TGTGCCAGCAGCTTAGGGCGGGGGGCTAATGAAAAACTGTTTTTT.

The genes are TRBV15 and TRBJ2-7; perhaps TRBD2 as D (6 bases). This CDR3 region has 16 residues. Trimming pared 0 bases from V and 2 bases from J, leaving 14 bases between. Germline V gene data show CDR1 as LNHNV and CDR2 as YYDKDF (reference sequence). The CDR3 DNA sequence: TGTGCCACCAGCAGAGATCTCGCGGGGAAGGCCTACGAGCAGTACTTC. This sequence encodes CATSRDLAGKAYEQYF.

This rearrangement joins TRBV19 to TRBJ2-7; D may be TRBD2 (5 bases). This CDR3 region has 14 residues. Germline CDR1 LNHDA, CDR2 SQIVND (reference sequence). Trimming removed 4 bases from V and 3 bases from J, with 13 bases in between. Here the CDR3 reads CASSTLEGLYEQYF. Here the CDR3 DNA reads TGTGCCAGTAGTACACTCGAGGGCCTCTACGAGCAGTACTTC.

The rearrangement uses TRBV5-4 and TRBJ2-7; D unresolved. CDR1 and CDR2 (germline): SGHNT, YYREEE (reference sequence). CDR3 length equals 16 residues. Between the trimmed V and J ends, which lost 1 base and 4 bases, there was a span of 18 bases. The CDR3 loop reads CASSLPSAKAQYEQYF. The CDR3 DNA reads TGTGCCAGCAGCTTGCCGTCAGCGAAAGCCCAATACGAGCAGTACTTC. The variable domain in full, with the rest retrieved from reference TRBV5-4 and TRBJ2-7, is ETGVTQSPTHLIKTRGQQVTLRCSSQSGHNTVSWYQQALGQGPQFIFQYYREEENGRGNFPPRFSGLQFPNYSSELNVNALELDDSALYLCASSLPSAKAQYEQYFGPGTRLTVT.

The V gene is TRBV5-6, the J gene TRBJ1-5; 8 bases match TRBD1. There are 17 residues in the CDR3. Germline-derived CDR1 and CDR2 are SGHDT and YYEEEE. V was pared by 4 bases and J by 5 bases, with 14 bases of the junction left unmatched. CDR3 region: CASSRLNQQGGDQPQHF. The DNA for the CDR3 is TGTGCCAGCAGCAGATTAAACCAACAGGGGGGAGATCAGCCCCAGCATTTT.